The rows below give T cell receptor beta chains drawn from one sample of a study of identical twins. TCRdb passed the 5' RACE reads through MiXCR, listing each CDR3 protein once. The repertoire holds approximately 600,000 distinct CDR3 sequences, 7% to 7.5% seen once, with less than 2% in the top ten. This same sample was also part of a study on yellow fever vaccine responses in identical twins.

Sequenced sample: PBMCs. All receptors derive from a woman aged 18-30 years in good health. Both conserved end residues are part of each CDR3. Each record gives: V gene, D gene, clone size, J gene, CDR3 protein, CDR3 DNA. A D gene is named only where the DNA matches it firmly. Size is omitted from some rows. Given values are once, few, many or a class for expanded clones.

V: TRBV29-1
D: .
size: many
J: TRBJ2-1
CDR3: CSVEGDTGGQFF
DNA: TGCAGCGTTGAAGGAGATACAGGAGGGCAGTTCTTC

V: TRBV20-1
D: .
size: .
J: TRBJ2-4
CDR3: CSAMPYETAKNIQYF
DNA: TGCAGTGCTATGCCCTACGAGACCGCCAAAAACATTCAGTACTTC

V: TRBV29-1
D: .
size: .
J: TRBJ1-2
CDR3: CSVVWVNYGYTF
DNA: TGCAGCGTTGTTTGGGTAAACTATGGCTACACCTTC

V: TRBV6-1
D: .
size: many
J: TRBJ2-1
CDR3: CASSPLGAEIYNEQFF
DNA: TGTGCCAGCAGTCCCCTTGGAGCGGAGATCTACAATGAGCAGTTCTTC

V: TRBV5-6
D: .
size: many
J: TRBJ1-1
CDR3: CASSFRVLNTEAFF
DNA: TGTGCCAGCAGCTTCAGGGTCCTGAACACTGAAGCTTTCTTT

V: TRBV7-8
D: TRBD2
size: few
J: TRBJ2-3
CDR3: CASSTWTSGIELDTQYF
DNA: TGTGCCAGCAGCACGTGGACTAGCGGGATTGAATTGGATACGCAGTATTTT

V: TRBV23-1
D: .
size: .
J: TRBJ2-4
CDR3: CASNLGTNYGDIQYF
DNA: TGCGCCAGCAACTTGGGGACCAATTACGGGGACATTCAGTACTTC

V: TRBV4-2
D: TRBD2
size: few
J: TRBJ2-1
CDR3: CASSPRTSGQEQFF
DNA: TGTGCCAGCAGCCCCCGGACTAGCGGACAAGAGCAGTTCTTC

V: TRBV10-3
D: .
size: .
J: TRBJ1-2
CDR3: CAISEFADNYGYTF
DNA: TGTGCCATCAGTGAGTTTGCGGATAACTATGGCTACACCTTC

V: TRBV11-2
D: .
size: .
J: TRBJ2-2
CDR3: CASSFLHSQNTGELFF
DNA: TGTGCCAGCAGCTTTCTTCATAGCCAGAACACCGGGGAGCTGTTTTTT

V: TRBV3-1
D: .
size: few
J: TRBJ2-3
CDR3: CASSQPGTLMTQYF
DNA: TGTGCCAGCAGCCAACCCGGGACACTTATGACGCAGTATTTT

V: TRBV4-2
D: .
size: many
J: TRBJ1-3
CDR3: CASSQAAGSGNTIYF
DNA: TGTGCCAGCAGCCAAGCCGCGGGCTCTGGAAACACCATATATTTT

V: TRBV10-2
D: .
size: few
J: TRBJ2-3
CDR3: CASRGGLGDTQYF
DNA: TGCGCCAGCAGAGGGGGGCTGGGAGATACGCAGTATTTT

V: TRBV20-1
D: .
size: few
J: TRBJ2-2
CDR3: CSAPRRTPTGELFF
DNA: TGCAGTGCTCCCCGGCGGACCCCAACCGGGGAGCTGTTTTTT

V: TRBV7-6
D: TRBD2
size: few
J: TRBJ2-7
CDR3: CASSLAPSGSGAYEQYF
DNA: TGTGCCAGCAGCTTAGCGCCTAGCGGGAGTGGGGCCTACGAGCAGTACTTC

V: TRBV6-2/TRBV6-3
D: .
size: many
J: TRBJ1-2
CDR3: CASSDGSYGYTF
DNA: TGTGCCAGCAGCGACGGGTCCTATGGCTACACCTTC

V: TRBV3-1
D: TRBD2
size: few
J: TRBJ2-7
CDR3: CASSLGLGPSEQYF
DNA: TGTGCCAGCAGCCTGGGACTAGGCCCCAGCGAGCAGTACTTC

V: TRBV5-1
D: .
size: many
J: TRBJ2-2
CDR3: CASSFNQGPNTGELFF
DNA: TGCGCCAGCAGCTTCAACCAGGGACCCAACACCGGGGAGCTGTTTTTT

V: TRBV12-3/TRBV12-4
D: TRBD1
size: .
J: TRBJ2-4
CDR3: CASSLLGTGSNIQYF
DNA: TGTGCCAGCAGTTTACTGGGGACAGGTTCAAACATTCAGTACTTC

V: TRBV29-1
D: .
size: few
J: TRBJ2-2
CDR3: CSVLVWGSYTGELFF
DNA: TGCAGCGTTTTAGTTTGGGGCTCCTACACCGGGGAGCTGTTTTTT

V: TRBV9
D: .
size: .
J: TRBJ1-1
CDR3: CASSLGVTDGTEAFF
DNA: TGTGCCAGCAGCTTAGGGGTGACGGATGGCACTGAAGCTTTCTTT

V: TRBV5-1
D: .
size: many
J: TRBJ2-7
CDR3: CASSFSSQVHEQYF
DNA: TGCGCCAGCAGTTTTTCATCACAGGTCCACGAGCAGTACTTC

V: TRBV20-1
D: TRBD2
size: many
J: TRBJ2-1
CDR3: CSASSLPGLAYNEQFF
DNA: TGCAGTGCCAGCAGCCTGCCGGGACTAGCTTACAATGAGCAGTTCTTC

V: TRBV7-9
D: .
size: few
J: TRBJ2-1
CDR3: CASSPEGGNEQFF
DNA: TGTGCCAGCAGCCCCGAGGGGGGCAATGAGCAGTTCTTC

V: TRBV2
D: TRBD1
size: .
J: TRBJ1-5
CDR3: CASSETTGTGFRISNQPQHF
DNA: TGTGCCAGCAGTGAGACTACCGGGACAGGGTTCCGTATCAGCAATCAGCCCCAGCATTTT

V: TRBV2
D: TRBD2
size: many
J: TRBJ2-3
CDR3: CASSKVRLAGATDTQYF
DNA: TGTGCCAGCAGTAAAGTTAGACTAGCGGGAGCTACAGATACGCAGTATTTT

V: TRBV2
D: TRBD1
size: .
J: TRBJ1-1
CDR3: CASSGTGVNSEAFF
DNA: TGTGCCAGCAGCGGGACAGGGGTAAATTCTGAAGCTTTCTTT

V: TRBV12-3/TRBV12-4
D: .
size: many
J: TRBJ2-5
CDR3: CASSFTLQETQYF
DNA: TGTGCCAGCAGTTTTACATTACAAGAGACCCAGTACTTC

V: TRBV12-3/TRBV12-4
D: TRBD1
size: few
J: TRBJ2-5
CDR3: CASKWTGQETQYF
DNA: TGTGCCAGCAAATGGACAGGCCAAGAGACCCAGTACTTC

V: TRBV6-1
D: TRBD1
size: .
J: TRBJ1-1
CDR3: CASSEADRGRGNTEAFF
DNA: TGTGCCAGCAGTGAAGCGGACAGGGGGCGAGGGAACACTGAAGCTTTCTTT

V: TRBV7-6
D: TRBD2
size: few
J: TRBJ2-1
CDR3: CASSLAPLTSGGNEQFF
DNA: TGTGCCAGCAGCTTAGCACCATTGACTAGCGGGGGCAATGAGCAGTTCTTC

V: TRBV12-3/TRBV12-4
D: .
size: few
J: TRBJ1-2
CDR3: CASRDLGPYGYTF
DNA: TGTGCCAGCAGGGACCTGGGCCCCTATGGCTACACCTTC